The 16 T cell receptor beta chains given below trace back to one sample, sequenced in a study of CD8+CD57+ T cells in acquired aplastic anemia (dated by TCRdb to the late 2010s). Flow cytometry had shown CD8+CD57+ cell expansion in the patients selected for sequencing. TCRdb names Illumina HiSeq 2000 as the instrument used. Genomic DNA was used as template for profiling of TCR beta VDJ combinations and CDR3 sequences. TCRdb trimmed the raw reads at Q25, called clones with MiXCR and kept productive beta chains. Each record represents a unique CDR3 protein, reported with the most common genes and DNA among its rows. This sample holds more than 150,000 distinct CDR3 sequences; 45% to 60% were observed only once. The top ten hold approximately 12% of the sample. Material: sorted CD4+, CD8+, or CD8+CD57+ T cells (not recorded which) from PBMCs. The source is a human donor with aplastic anemia.

This clonotype was observed at least ten times. The chain has TRBV6-1 and TRBJ1-4; D is uncertain. The CDR3 runs 15 residues. With 5 bases removed from V and 0 bases from J, the gap between germline ends came to 10 bases. Germline V gene data show CDR1 as MNHNS and CDR2 as SASEGT. CDR3 sequence reads: CASSPTPATNEKLFF. The CDR3 DNA reads TGTGCCAGCAGTCCCACACCCGCAACTAATGAAAAACTGTTTTTT.

This clonotype has just a few counts. V gene TRBV29-1 combines with J gene TRBJ1-1; weak D call: TRBD1 (6 bases). The CDR3 is 16 amino acids. The germline V and J ends were trimmed by 6 bases and 0 bases, with 20 bases remaining between them. CDR1 and CDR2 from the germline V gene are SQVTM and ANQGSEA. CDR3 DNA sequence: TGCAGCGTGGATGGGGGGCAGTTTTCGATGAACACTGAAGCTTTCTTT. Protein product: CSVDGGQFSMNTEAFF.

This clonotype has just a few counts. This chain uses TRBV3-1 with TRBJ2-4; 7 bases agree with TRBD1. This CDR3 is 15 amino acids long. Germline V CDR1 and CDR2: LGHDT, YNNKEL (reference sequence). V was pared by 1 base and J by 9 bases, with 9 bases of the junction left unmatched. CDR3 nucleotide sequence: TGTGCCAGCAGCCAAGGGACAGGAGTGTACGGCATTCAGTACTTC. Translating gives CASSQGTGVYGIQYF. The full variable domain, rest sourced from reference TRBV3-1 and TRBJ2-4, is DTAVSQTPKYLVTQMGNDKSIKCEQNLGHDTMYWYKQDSKKFLKIMFSYNNKELIINETVPNRFSPKSPDKAHLNLHINSLELGDSAVYFCASSQGTGVYGIQYFGAGTRLSVL.

A few counts support this clonotype. The chain employs TRBV7-8 and TRBJ2-3, with 9 bases matching TRBD2. The V gene end was trimmed by 5 bases and the J gene end by 0 bases; junction bases not matched to a gene: 3. The germline V gene has CDR1 SGHVS and CDR2 FQNEAQ. The CDR3 totals 15 residues. Here the CDR3 reads CASSETSGSTDTQYF. The CDR3 region has the DNA TGTGCCAGCAGCGAAACTAGCGGGAGCACAGATACGCAGTATTTT.

This clonotype was seen more than once but under ten times. The chain combines TRBV3-1 with TRBJ1-5, with D maybe TRBD1 (5 bases). V dropped 2 bases and J dropped 0 bases, with 5 bases sitting between them. The CDR3 extends over 14 amino acids. Germline V gives CDR1 LGHDT, CDR2 YNNKEL (reference sequence). As DNA, the CDR3 is TGTGCCAGCAGCCAAACAGGTAGCAATCAGCCCCAGCATTTT. This sequence encodes CASSQTGSNQPQHF. Full variable domain (outside the CDR3, taken from reference TRBV3-1 and TRBJ1-5): DTAVSQTPKYLVTQMGNDKSIKCEQNLGHDTMYWYKQDSKKFLKIMFSYNNKELIINETVPNRFSPKSPDKAHLNLHINSLELGDSAVYFCASSQTGSNQPQHFGDGTRLSIL.

The genes are TRBV29-1 and TRBJ2-1; 11 nucleotides match TRBD2. The ends lost 0 bases at V and 7 bases at J; junction bases unmatched: 8. From germline, CDR1 is SQVTM and CDR2 ANQGSEA. The CDR3 sequence is 16 residues long. For the CDR3, the DNA is TGCAGCGTTGAAGATCATGTAGCGGGAGGGTTGAATGAGCAGTTCTTC. It yields the protein CSVEDHVAGGLNEQFF.

The chain couples TRBV6-1 to TRBJ1-6, with D tentatively TRBD1 (5 bases). CDR3 length: 12 amino acids. The V gene's germline CDR1 is MNHNS and CDR2 SASEGT. V was clipped by 7 bases and J by 10 bases, with 11 bases between them. This CDR3 reads CASNGGESPLHF. The CDR3, as DNA: TGTGCCAGCAATGGGGGGGAGTCACCCCTCCACTTT.

This clonotype is a singleton in its sample. The CDR3 protein is CASSPLGQFGRGDYGYTF. The CDR3 bases are TGTGCCAGCTCACCACTAGGCCAATTCGGTCGGGGCGACTATGGCTACACCTTC. The V and J genes are TRBV18 and TRBJ1-2; weak D call: TRBD1 (5 bases). The CDR3 contains 18 residues. Trimming left V 1 base short and J 3 bases short, with 21 bases between. CDR1 is KGHSH, CDR2 LQKENI, per germline.

V usage is TRBV9 and J usage is TRBJ2-3, with 7 bases matching TRBD2. The CDR3 consists of 15 residues. Germline CDR1 and CDR2: SGDLS and YYNGEE. Trimming took 2 bases from V and 2 from J; bases not matched to a gene: 5. This chain's CDR3 is CASSVLAVDTDTQYF. The CDR3 coding sequence is TGTGCCAGCAGCGTCCTAGCGGTTGACACAGATACGCAGTATTTT.

This clonotype turned up a few times. The gene calls are TRBV24-1 and TRBJ2-5; 7 bases line up with TRBD2. The germline V gene encodes CDR1 KGHDR and CDR2 SFDVKD. Germline trimming cut 9 bases from V and 2 bases from J; bases unmatched to any gene: 8. The CDR3 runs 14 residues. The CDR3 DNA is TGTGCCACCCACGGGGGGAGCGGGCAAGAGACCCAGTACTTC. Amino acid sequence: CATHGGSGQETQYF.

This clonotype was observed many times. The V gene is TRBV2, the J gene TRBJ1-6; 7 bases agree with TRBD1. The CDR3 loop spans 13 amino acids. Trimming took 6 bases from V and 4 from J; bases not matched to a gene: 0. The germline gives CDR1 SNHLY, CDR2 FYNNEI. The DNA for the CDR3 is TGTGCCAGCAGGGGACAGTATAATTCACCCCTCCACTTT. Translated: CASRGQYNSPLHF.

This chain joins TRBV2 and TRBJ2-1; TRBD2 matches 10 bases. The CDR3 extends over 15 amino acids. Germline V lookup: CDR1 SNHLY, CDR2 FYNNEI. V was pared by 6 bases and J by 6 bases, with 8 bases of the junction left unmatched. In nucleotides, the CDR3 is TGTGCCAGCAGGGCCCTAGCGGGGGTTGGCAATGAGCAGTTCTTC. Its protein product is CASRALAGVGNEQFF.

This clonotype came up many times. V gene TRBV19 combines with J gene TRBJ2-1; D possibly corresponds to TRBD2 (5 bases). V shed 6 bases and J shed 6 bases, with 15 bases lying between them. The germline CDR1 and CDR2 sequences are LNHDA and SQIVND (reference sequence). The CDR3 runs 14 residues. CDR3 sequence reads: CASRLVPASNEQFF. The CDR3 DNA reads as TGTGCCAGTAGACTAGTGCCAGCTTCCAATGAGCAGTTCTTC.

At least ten counts were recorded for this clonotype. J is TRBJ2-3 and V is TRBV19; the match to TRBD2 covers 7 bases. Germline V lookup: CDR1 LNHDA, CDR2 SQIVND (reference sequence). The CDR3 consists of 15 residues. The ends lost 6 bases at V and 2 bases at J; junction bases unmatched: 8. The CDR3 DNA follows: TGTGCCAGTAGACTCGCGGGGGTCCTCACAGATACGCAGTATTTT. It yields the protein CASRLAGVLTDTQYF.

In its sample, this clonotype was seen a few times. This chain links TRBV20-1 with TRBJ2-7; D ambiguous. The length of the CDR3 is 14 residues. V shed 3 bases and J shed 0 bases, with 12 bases lying between them. Germline V gene lookup returns CDR1 DFQATT and CDR2 SNEGSKA (reference sequence). CDR3 residues: CSARDIDNSYEQYF. Written as DNA, the CDR3 is TGCAGTGCTAGGGATATAGACAACTCCTACGAGCAGTACTTC.

This chain links TRBV2 with TRBJ2-5; 9 nucleotides line up with TRBD2. This CDR3 spans 17 amino acids. The V gene's germline CDR1 is SNHLY and CDR2 FYNNEI. V shed 1 base and J 0 bases; nucleotides not matched to a gene: 6. CDR3 bases: TGTGCCAGCAGTGAAGGACTAGCGGTTGAGTACCAAGAGACCCAGTACTTC. This sequence encodes CASSEGLAVEYQETQYF.